This T cell receptor beta chain was found in a study of T-cell memory formation after mild COVID-19. This clonotype has only a few counts. Its antigen remains unidentified. V dropped 2 bases and J dropped 5 bases, with 15 bases sitting between them. The CDR3 is made up of 15 amino acids. From germline, CDR1 is SEHNR and CDR2 FQNEAQ (reference sequence). General study results and limits: Pre-infection memory harbored some responding clones, suggesting cross-reactive memory joined.

TCRdb fed the 5' RACE reads into MiXCR, producing one record per CDR3 protein. The table has under 450,000 distinct CDR3 sequences, approximately 15% seen once. The sample consisted of PBMCs or a T cell subset sorted from them (not recorded which). The rearrangement links TRBV7-9 to TRBJ1-2, with a possible D match to TRBD1 (5 bases). The clonotype was recovered from a man between 18 and 35 years old who had mild COVID-19 (a few samples of this study predate the infection). Cell type and time point are not known. DNA of the CDR3: TGTGCCAGCAGCTTATCCCGGGGACGCTTTTATGGCTACACCTTC. Encoded protein: CASSLSRGRFYGYTF.